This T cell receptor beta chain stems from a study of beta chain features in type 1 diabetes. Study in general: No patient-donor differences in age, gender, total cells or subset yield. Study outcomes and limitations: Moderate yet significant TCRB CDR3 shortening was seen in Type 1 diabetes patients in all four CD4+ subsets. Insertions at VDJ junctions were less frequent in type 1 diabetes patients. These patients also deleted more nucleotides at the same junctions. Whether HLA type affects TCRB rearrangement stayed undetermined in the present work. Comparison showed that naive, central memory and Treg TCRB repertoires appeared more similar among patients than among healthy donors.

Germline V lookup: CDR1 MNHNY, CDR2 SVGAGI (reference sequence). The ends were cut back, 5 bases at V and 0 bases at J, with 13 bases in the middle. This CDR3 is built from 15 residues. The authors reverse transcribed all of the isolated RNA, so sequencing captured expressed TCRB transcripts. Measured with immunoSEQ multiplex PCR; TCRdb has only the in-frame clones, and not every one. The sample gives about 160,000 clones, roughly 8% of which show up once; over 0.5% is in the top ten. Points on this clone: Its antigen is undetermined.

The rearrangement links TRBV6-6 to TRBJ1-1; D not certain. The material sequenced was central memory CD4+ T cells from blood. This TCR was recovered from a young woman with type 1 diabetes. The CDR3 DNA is TGTGCCAGCAGTGCCGTAGGAGTCCTGAACACTGAAGCTTTCTTT. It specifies CASSAVGVLNTEAFF.